The clone carrying this T cell receptor delta chain was seen once. The antigen is undetermined. The germline CDR1 and CDR2 sequences are TSWWSYY and QGS. The CDR3 has 24 amino acids. V shed 5 bases and J shed 0 bases, with 40 bases lying between them. RNA was extracted from the cells and then reverse transcribed. Multiplex PCR used pooled V-gene forward primers and a constant-region reverse primer to amplify CDR3s. TCRdb reanalysed the multiplex PCR reads via CATT. The data contain under 85,000 delta-chain clones, approximately 34% of them singletons. These data come from a study of Vδ1+ human thymocytes. Findings of the study overall: Highly polyclonal TRG and TRD repertoires with Gaussian CDR3 length distributions appeared in thymus. Despite high sort purity, around 19% of thymic T cell receptor delta sequences were Vdelta2.

The sequencing sample was made of Vdelta1+ gamma-delta thymocytes from the thymus. Subset of the sample: FACS-sorted CD3+ TCRalphabeta- TCRVdelta1+ TCRVdelta2- thymocytes. The genes are TRDV1 and TRDJ1; D is unresolved. The source of this sequence is a boy in the first two years of life who had congenital heart surgery. In DNA form, the CDR3 reads TGTGCTCTTGGGACGCCTCCAAACCCTCTCCTGCTACAGCTGCGCGCTGCTCACACCGATAAACTCATCTTT. As protein: CALGTPPNPLLLQLRAAHTDKLIF.